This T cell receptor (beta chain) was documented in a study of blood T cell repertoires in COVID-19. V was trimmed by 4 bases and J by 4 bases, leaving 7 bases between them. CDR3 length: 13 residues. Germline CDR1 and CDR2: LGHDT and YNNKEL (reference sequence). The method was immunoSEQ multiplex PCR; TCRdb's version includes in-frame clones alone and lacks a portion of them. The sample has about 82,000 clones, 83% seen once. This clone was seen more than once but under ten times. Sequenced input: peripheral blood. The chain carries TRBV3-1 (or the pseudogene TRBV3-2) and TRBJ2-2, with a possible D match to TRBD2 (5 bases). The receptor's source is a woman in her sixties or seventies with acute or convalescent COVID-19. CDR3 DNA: TGTGCCAGCAGCCCGGACTTCACCGGGGAGCTGTTTTTT. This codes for CASSPDFTGELFF.